The 11 T cell receptor beta chains reported below all come from one sample, sequenced in a study of T cells expressing NK-cell markers. From the 5' RACE reads, TCRdb lists one entry per CDR3 protein and no DNA. The sample table includes about 550,000 distinct CDR3 sequences. The sample was blood T cells: a sorted CD56 or NKG2C T cell subset, CD4+ or CD8+ T cells, or bulk PBMC T cells (not recorded which). The receptor set was obtained from a young man in good health.

The rearrangement uses TRBV29-1 and TRBJ2-1; TCRdb's assignment of TRBD2 cannot be checked, as there is no DNA. CDR3 length: 11 residues. Germline V gene lookup returns CDR1 SQVTM and CDR2 ANQGSEA. The CDR3 loop reads CSASLAREQFF.

V and J are TRBV15 and TRBJ2-3; lacking DNA, the TRBD2 call made by TCRdb goes unchecked. The CDR3 runs 17 residues. Germline V gene sequence: CDR1 LNHNV, CDR2 YYDKDF (reference sequence). This CDR3 is CATSTLGTVGLTDTQYF.

This chain uses TRBV24-1 with TRBJ2-1; TCRdb designates TRBD2, a call that cannot be tested without DNA. Germline V lookup: CDR1 KGHDR, CDR2 SFDVKD. The CDR3 length is 17 residues. The chain's CDR3 is CATSAPGGAGTYNEQFF.

This rearrangement joins TRBV5-1 to TRBJ2-4; TCRdb selects TRBD2, and the lack of DNA leaves this call unchecked. The germline V gene has CDR1 SGHRS and CDR2 YFSETQ. CDR3 size: 16 residues. CDR3 residues: CASSPRSSSGSNIQYF. The variable domain in full, completed from reference TRBV5-1 and TRBJ2-4, reads KAGVTQTPRYLIKTRGQQVTLSCSPISGHRSVSWYQQTPGQGLQFLFEYFSETQRNKGNFPGRFSGRQFSNSRSEMNVSTLELGDSALYLCASSPRSSSGSNIQYFGAGTRLSVL.

J is TRBJ2-1 and V is TRBV11-1; as DNA is missing, the TRBD2 call by TCRdb cannot be tested. The CDR3 spans 18 residues. Germline V gene data show CDR1 as SGHAT and CDR2 as FQDESV (reference sequence). The CDR3 loop is CASSSGTSGPFSYNEQFF.

The chain joins TRBV6-5 to TRBJ2-1; checking the TCRdb D call of TRBD2 is not possible without DNA. CDR3 length equals 17 residues. Germline CDR1 and CDR2: MNHEY and SVGAGI. This chain's CDR3 is CASSYSRSGRANSEQFF.

The chain is built from TRBV7-9 and TRBJ2-1; TCRdb's D call, TRBD2, is unchecked because there is no DNA. Germline loops: CDR1 SEHNR, CDR2 FQNEAQ (reference sequence). This CDR3 comprises 14 residues. This CDR3 is CASSLPTTVNEQFF. Drawing the rest from reference TRBV7-9 and TRBJ2-1, the complete variable domain is DTGVSQNPRHKITKRGQNVTFRCDPISEHNRLYWYRQTLGQGPEFLTYFQNEAQLEKSRLLSDRFSAERPKGSFSTLEIQRTEQGDSAMYLCASSLPTTVNEQFFGPGTRLTVL.

This rearrangement joins TRBV4-1 to TRBJ2-3; no DNA is available, so the TRBD1 call from TCRdb remains unchecked. Germline CDR1 reads MGHRA; CDR2 reads YSYEKL. This CDR3 is 22 amino acids long. The CDR3 loop reads CASSQDSVGGTMHVIVVDTQYF.

The V call is TRBV7-9, the J call TRBJ2-1; lacking DNA, the TRBD1 call made by TCRdb goes unchecked. The CDR3 contains 15 residues. The germline V gene has CDR1 SEHNR and CDR2 FQNEAQ (reference sequence). The CDR3 protein is CASSLGPTTGNEQFF.

CDR3 sequence: CSVAGHTHEKLFF. The V gene is TRBV29-1, the J gene TRBJ1-4; lacking DNA, the TRBD1 call made by TCRdb goes unchecked. Per germline, CDR1 SQVTM and CDR2 ANQGSEA. This CDR3 spans 13 amino acids.

The rearrangement joins TRBV5-1 to TRBJ2-1. The germline V gene encodes CDR1 SGHRS and CDR2 YFSETQ. The length of the CDR3 is 11 residues. The CDR3 sequence is CASREVNEQFF.